The following is a TCR beta chain sequence with its context. Per the study methods: Estimates of nucleated cell counts were drawn from the amplification of reference gene primers. Clones were read by immunoSEQ multiplex PCR, and TCRdb kept only the in-frame ones, dropping some. For V, J and clone size, that table is used; D and trimming come from the DNA. The data contain about 220,000 clones, 65% to 90% of them singletons. The CDR3 is 14 residues long. The V and J ends lost 3 bases and 5 bases, in that order; junction bases with no gene match: 2. The germline V gene has CDR1 LNHDA and CDR2 SQIVND (reference sequence). The data stem from a study of blood T cell repertoires in COVID-19. Whole-study context: The study drew acute and convalescent COVID-19 samples from the United States, Italy and Spain. PBMCs, B-cell-depleted T cells, or T cells provided the cDNA or gDNA that made up the material.

The sequenced material came from peripheral blood. The receptor was isolated from a man aged 50 or older with active or convalescent COVID-19. The V and J genes are TRBV19 and TRBJ1-3; 9 positions agree with TRBD1. Here the CDR3 reads CASSIGTGRNTIYF. Here the CDR3 DNA reads TGTGCCAGTAGTATTGGGACAGGGAGAAACACCATATATTTT.